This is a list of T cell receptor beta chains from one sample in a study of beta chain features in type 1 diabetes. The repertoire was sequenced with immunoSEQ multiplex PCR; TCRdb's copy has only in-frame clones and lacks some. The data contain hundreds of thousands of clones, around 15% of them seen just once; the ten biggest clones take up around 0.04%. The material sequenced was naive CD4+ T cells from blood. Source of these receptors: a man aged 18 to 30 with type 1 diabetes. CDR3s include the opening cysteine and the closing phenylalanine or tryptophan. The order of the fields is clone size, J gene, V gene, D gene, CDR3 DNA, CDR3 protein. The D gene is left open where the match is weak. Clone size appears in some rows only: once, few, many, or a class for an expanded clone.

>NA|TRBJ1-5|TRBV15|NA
TGTGCCACCAGCAGAGGCAGGAGATATAGCAATCAGCCCCAGCATTTT
CATSRGRRYSNQPQHF
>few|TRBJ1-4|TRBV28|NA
TGTGCCAGTTTTTCTGGAGGGGGAAAACTGTTTTTT
CASFSGGGKLFF
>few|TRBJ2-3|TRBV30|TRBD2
TGTGCCAGACCTCCTAGCGGGAGAGGGAGCACAGATACGCAGTATTTT
CARPPSGRGSTDTQYF
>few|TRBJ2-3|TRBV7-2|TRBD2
TGTGCCAGCAGCTTAAAGGGCGGGAGCGGTACGCAGTATTTT
CASSLKGGSGTQYF
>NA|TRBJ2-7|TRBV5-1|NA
TGCGCCAGCAGCCCCCAGCTAGCGAAAGACTACGAGCAGTACTTC
CASSPQLAKDYEQYF
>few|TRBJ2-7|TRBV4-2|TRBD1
TGTGCCAGCAGCCAAGCCTCGGGACAGTCCCAGTACGAGCAGTACTTC
CASSQASGQSQYEQYF
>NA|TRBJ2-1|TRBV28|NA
TGTGCCAGCAGCTCATCCCCCAGCGACAATGAGCAGTTCTTC
CASSSSPSDNEQFF
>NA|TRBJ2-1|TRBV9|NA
TGTGCCAGCAGCGTAGCCACTAGCATGTGGAATGAGCAGTTCTTC
CASSVATSMWNEQFF
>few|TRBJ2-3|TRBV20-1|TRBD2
TGCAGCGGACTAGACACAGATACGCAGTATTTT
CSGLDTDTQYF
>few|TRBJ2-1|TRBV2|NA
TGTGCCAGCAGGGCTGGACCCGACAATGAGCAGTTCTTC
CASRAGPDNEQFF
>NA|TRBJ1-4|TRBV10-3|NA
TGTGCCATCAGTGAGGTGTTGGGAACAGATAATGAAAAACTGTTTTTT
CAISEVLGTDNEKLFF
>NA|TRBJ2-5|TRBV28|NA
TGTGCCAGCAGTTTGGCGGACAAAGAGACCCAGTACTTC
CASSLADKETQYF
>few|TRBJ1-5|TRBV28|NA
TGTGCCAGCAGGGGCGGGCCCCAAGTCGAAGCCCAGCATTTT
CASRGGPQVEAQHF
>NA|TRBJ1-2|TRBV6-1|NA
TGTGCCAGCAGTGGAAGGGTTGAAGGCTACACCTTC
CASSGRVEGYTF
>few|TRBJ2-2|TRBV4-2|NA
TGTGCCAGCAGCCTCCGGACCACGAACACCGGGGAGCTGTTTTTT
CASSLRTTNTGELFF
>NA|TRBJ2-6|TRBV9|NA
TGTGCCAGCAGTATACAGGGATCTGGGGCCAACGTCCTGACTTTC
CASSIQGSGANVLTF
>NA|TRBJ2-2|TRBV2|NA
TGTGCCAGCAGCCCCCACGGGACCTTTAACACCGGGGAGCTGTTTTTT
CASSPHGTFNTGELFF
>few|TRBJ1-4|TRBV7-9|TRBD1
TGTGCCAGCAGTTCCGACAGGGGGGATGAAAAACTGTTTTTT
CASSSDRGDEKLFF
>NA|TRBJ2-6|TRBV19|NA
TGTGCCAGTAGTATAGGGTTCTCTGGGGCCAACGTCCTGACTTTC
CASSIGFSGANVLTF
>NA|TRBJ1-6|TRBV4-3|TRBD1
TGCGCCAGCGGGCCGGGACAGGCGACTAATTCACCCCTCCACTTT
CASGPGQATNSPLHF
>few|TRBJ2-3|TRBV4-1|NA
TGCGCCAGCAGCCAAGATCGGTTGCGGGGGCCCACAGATACGCAGTATTTT
CASSQDRLRGPTDTQYF
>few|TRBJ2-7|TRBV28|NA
TGTGCCAGCAGTTTATTGTCCAGGGTCGCCTACGAGCAGTACTTC
CASSLLSRVAYEQYF
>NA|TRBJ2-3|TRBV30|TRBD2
TGTGCCTGGAGTGTACTGAGCGGGGGGATAACTTTCACAGATACGCAGTATTTT
CAWSVLSGGITFTDTQYF
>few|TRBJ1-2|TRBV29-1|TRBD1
TGCAGCGTTGAATGGGGGGCGGGACAGGGCTATGGCTACACCTTC
CSVEWGAGQGYGYTF
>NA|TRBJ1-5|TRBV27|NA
TGTGCCAGCAGTTTGTATTTGTCACAGAATCAGCCCCAGCATTTT
CASSLYLSQNQPQHF
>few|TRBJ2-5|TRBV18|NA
TGTGCCAGCTCACCACCCGGGGGCCGGAAGACCCAGTACTTC
CASSPPGGRKTQYF
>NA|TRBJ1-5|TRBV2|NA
TGTGCCAGCAGTTTGGACAGCGGCAATCAGCCCCAGCATTTT
CASSLDSGNQPQHF
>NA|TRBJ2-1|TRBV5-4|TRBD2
TGTGCCAGCAGCCGGGGACTAGCGGGGTCATACAATGAGCAGTTCTTC
CASSRGLAGSYNEQFF
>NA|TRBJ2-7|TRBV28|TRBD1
TGTGCCAGCAGTCCCGGGACAGGGGTTTCCTACGAGCAGTACTTC
CASSPGTGVSYEQYF
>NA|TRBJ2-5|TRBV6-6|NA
TGTGCCAGCAGTTATGGTTTGAGTGCCGAGACCCAGTACTTC
CASSYGLSAETQYF
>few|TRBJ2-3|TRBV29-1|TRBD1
TGCAGCGTGGTGGGACAGGGCGGCACAGATACGCAGTATTTT
CSVVGQGGTDTQYF
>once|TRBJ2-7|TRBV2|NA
TGTGCCAGCAGTCGGCTACAACAGGTCACCTACGAGCAGTACTTC
CASSRLQQVTYEQYF
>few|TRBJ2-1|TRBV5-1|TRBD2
TGCGCCAGCAGCTTGAGTACCGCGGGAGACAATGAGCAGTTCTTC
CASSLSTAGDNEQFF
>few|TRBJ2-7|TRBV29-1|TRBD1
TGCAGCGGGAGAGGACAGGGTAACCACGAGCAGTACTTC
CSGRGQGNHEQYF
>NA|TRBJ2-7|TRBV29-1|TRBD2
TGCAGCGTTGAAGAAGATGCGGGAGGAATCTACGAGCAGTACTTC
CSVEEDAGGIYEQYF
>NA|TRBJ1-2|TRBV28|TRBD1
TGTGCCAGCAGGGAATCACTCGGACAGGGGAATGGCTACACCTTC
CASRESLGQGNGYTF
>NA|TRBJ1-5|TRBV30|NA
TGTGCCTGGAGTCTCAGGAAGAATCAGCCCCAGCATTTT
CAWSLRKNQPQHF
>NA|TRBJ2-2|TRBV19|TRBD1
TGTGCCAGTAGTATTCGGCCTGGGACAGGGATCGCCGGGGAGCTGTTTTTT
CASSIRPGTGIAGELFF
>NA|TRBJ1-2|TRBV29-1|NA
TGCAGCGTTGTCGGCGGAGCTAACTATGGCTACACCTTC
CSVVGGANYGYTF
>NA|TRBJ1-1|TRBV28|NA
TGTGCCAGCAGTTTGGGTGGGTCCTTTGAAGCTTTCTTT
CASSLGGSFEAFF